The 5 T cell receptor beta chains presented below share a single source sample, sequenced in a study of OX40 agonist ivuxolimab in advanced cancers. The method was immunoSEQ multiplex PCR; TCRdb's version includes in-frame clones alone and lacks a portion of them. The sample records around 63,000 clones, 80% to 90% being singletons. The sample in question was CD4+ or CD8+ T cells sorted from blood, obtained in a trial of the OX40 agonist ivuxolimab. The source of these receptors is an adult with an advanced solid tumor such as melanoma, head and neck, liver or kidney cancer.

The chain combines TRBV19 with TRBJ2-7; 7 positions match TRBD2. The germline CDR1 and CDR2 sequences are LNHDA and SQIVND (reference sequence). The CDR3 is made up of 15 amino acids. J lost 3 bases, V lost 1 base, and 6 bases had no gene match. The CDR3 nucleotides read TGTGCCAGTAGTATAGCCGGTGGGGGGGGCTACGAGCAGTACTTC. Protein: CASSIAGGGGYEQYF. Combining the CDR3 with reference TRBV19 and TRBJ2-7 gives the whole variable domain DGGITQSPKYLFRKEGQNVTLSCEQNLNHDAMYWYRQDPGQGLRLIYYSQIVNDFQKGDIAEGYSVSREKKESFPLTVTSAQKNPTAFYLCASSIAGGGGYEQYFGPGTRLTVT.

Of note for this clone: Other DNA sequences in the sample encode the same CDR3. The chain recombines TRBV2 with TRBJ2-5; D is uncertain. There are 14 residues in the CDR3. CDR1 is SNHLY, CDR2 FYNNEI, per germline. V gave up 2 bases and J gave up 0 bases, with 7 bases separating them. CDR3 amino acids: CASSERSYQETQYF. The CDR3 DNA is TGTGCCAGCAGTGAACGGAGTTACCAAGAGACCCAGTACTTC. The whole variable domain, remainder taken from reference TRBV2 and TRBJ2-5, is EPEVTQTPSHQVTQMGQEVILRCVPISNHLYFYWYRQILGQKVEFLVSFYNNEISEKSEIFDDQFSVERPDGSNFTLKIRSTKLEDSAMYFCASSERSYQETQYFGPGTRLLVL.

The chain recombines TRBV7-9 with TRBJ2-5; a weak D match, TRBD2 (6 bases). The CDR3 extends over 16 amino acids. The germline gives CDR1 SEHNR, CDR2 FQNEAQ (reference sequence). V was trimmed by 1 base and J by 4 bases, leaving 16 bases between them. The CDR3 sequence is CASSLGSLALRETQYF. For the CDR3, the DNA is TGTGCCAGCAGCTTAGGGAGCCTAGCGTTGCGAGAGACCCAGTACTTC.

The chain uses TRBV5-8 and TRBJ1-2, with D possibly matching TRBD1 (6 bases). Germline assignment: CDR1 SGHTS and CDR2 YDEGEE. Trimming pared 5 bases from V and 0 bases from J, leaving 11 bases between. This CDR3 spans 14 amino acids. CDR3 loop: CASSWTVTNYGYTF. As DNA, the CDR3 is TGTGCCAGCAGTTGGACAGTTACTAACTATGGCTACACCTTC.

The J gene is TRBJ1-3, the V gene TRBV6-5; D is unresolved. Trimming left V 0 bases short and J 5 bases short, with 14 bases between. The CDR3 consists of 16 residues. The germline V gene encodes CDR1 MNHEY and CDR2 SVGAGI. CDR3: CASSYSGRDGRNTIYF. CDR3 coding DNA: TGTGCCAGCAGTTACTCGGGTCGGGATGGAAGAAACACCATATATTTT.